These T cell receptor beta chains were read from a single sample in a study of cytomegalovirus exposure and HLA in healthy donors. The repertoire was sequenced with immunoSEQ multiplex PCR; TCRdb's copy has only in-frame clones and lacks some. Here the sample spans some 150,000 clones, over 65% being singletons. Sequencing used PBMCs. All receptors come from a young woman in good health and CMV-seronegative. The CDR3 runs from the conserved cysteine through the conserved F or W. The D gene is left open where the match is weak. Part of the rows lack a size; the others show once, few, many or a class for expanded clones.

J: TRBJ2-3
V: TRBV18
D: NA
size: NA
CDR3: CASSPRIGGAGTDTQYF
DNA: TGTGCCAGCTCACCACGAATTGGGGGGGCGGGCACAGATACGCAGTATTTT

J: TRBJ2-3
V: TRBV4-2
D: TRBD2
size: NA
CDR3: CASTTSGTYTDTQYF
DNA: TGTGCCAGCACCACCAGCGGGACCTACACAGATACGCAGTATTTT

J: TRBJ1-5
V: TRBV27
D: NA
size: once
CDR3: CASSLERHQPQHF
DNA: TGTGCCAGCAGTTTGGAGCGGCATCAGCCCCAGCATTTT

J: TRBJ1-2
V: TRBV5-4
D: TRBD1
size: NA
CDR3: CASSEGQDYGYTF
DNA: TGTGCCAGCAGCGAGGGACAGGACTATGGCTACACCTTC

J: TRBJ1-5
V: TRBV28
D: NA
size: NA
CDR3: CASSLRGLREPQHF
DNA: TGTGCCAGCAGTTTGCGCGGTCTGAGGGAGCCCCAGCATTTT

J: TRBJ2-3
V: TRBV19
D: TRBD2
size: NA
CDR3: CASRDYNTDTQYF
DNA: TGTGCCAGCCGGGACTATAACACAGATACGCAGTATTTT

J: TRBJ1-5
V: TRBV19
D: TRBD1
size: NA
CDR3: CASSIGQGGQPQHF
DNA: TGTGCCAGTAGTATAGGACAGGGCGGTCAGCCCCAGCATTTT

J: TRBJ2-3
V: TRBV6-5
D: TRBD2
size: NA
CDR3: CASRLLSGGTDTQYF
DNA: TGTGCCAGCAGATTACTCAGCGGGGGGACAGATACGCAGTATTTT

J: TRBJ1-2
V: TRBV6-5
D: NA
size: NA
CDR3: CASQSTGGQSYTF
DNA: TGTGCCAGCCAATCAACGGGGGGGCAAAGCTACACCTTC

J: TRBJ2-2
V: TRBV5-4
D: NA
size: NA
CDR3: CASSGGAGENTGELFF
DNA: TGTGCCAGCAGCGGGGGGGCGGGGGAGAACACCGGGGAGCTGTTTTTT

J: TRBJ1-5
V: TRBV2
D: NA
size: NA
CDR3: CASSEGVQPQHF
DNA: TGTGCCAGCAGTGAAGGAGTTCAGCCCCAGCATTTT

J: TRBJ2-3
V: TRBV4-1
D: TRBD1
size: NA
CDR3: CASSPTGVVADTQYF
DNA: TGCGCCAGCAGCCCTACAGGGGTAGTCGCAGATACGCAGTATTTT

J: TRBJ1-1
V: TRBV6-1
D: NA
size: NA
CDR3: CASTVMGQNTEAFF
DNA: TGTGCCAGCACAGTGATGGGACAGAACACTGAAGCTTTCTTT

J: TRBJ1-3
V: TRBV7-6
D: TRBD1
size: once
CDR3: CASSSPGGTIYF
DNA: TGTGCCAGCAGCTCTCCAGGGGGCACCATATATTTT

J: TRBJ2-2
V: TRBV9
D: NA
size: NA
CDR3: CASSEGQNTGELFF
DNA: TGTGCCAGCAGCGAGGGGCAGAACACCGGGGAGCTGTTTTTT

J: TRBJ1-2
V: TRBV6-5
D: NA
size: NA
CDR3: CASRAGGASGYTF
DNA: TGTGCCAGCAGAGCCGGGGGGGCGAGTGGCTACACCTTC

J: TRBJ1-4
V: TRBV6-5
D: NA
size: NA
CDR3: CASSTGGNPEKLFF
DNA: TGTGCCAGCAGTACTGGGGGCAACCCCGAAAAACTGTTTTTT

J: TRBJ1-3
V: TRBV28
D: NA
size: NA
CDR3: CASRGLRRNTIYF
DNA: TGTGCCTCCCGCGGGCTTAGGAGAAACACCATATATTTT

J: TRBJ1-1
V: TRBV5-4
D: NA
size: NA
CDR3: CASSGPGRADCEAFF
DNA: TGTGCCAGCAGTGGGCCAGGCAGGGCCGACTGTGAAGCTTTCTTT

J: TRBJ2-3
V: TRBV18
D: TRBD2
size: NA
CDR3: CASSLRIAGGPADTQYF
DNA: TGTGCCAGCTCGCTCAGAATAGCGGGAGGGCCAGCAGATACGCAGTATTTT

J: TRBJ1-2
V: TRBV9
D: TRBD1
size: NA
CDR3: CASSPGTGFNYGYTF
DNA: TGTGCCAGCAGCCCCGGGACAGGGTTTAACTATGGCTACACCTTC

J: TRBJ2-3
V: TRBV5-1
D: NA
size: few
CDR3: CASSSGSGNRDTQYF
DNA: TGCGCCAGCAGCTCCGGGTCCGGAAATCGAGATACGCAGTATTTT

J: TRBJ2-1
V: TRBV6-1
D: NA
size: once
CDR3: CASQTDTYNEQFF
DNA: TGTGCCAGTCAAACCGACACCTACAATGAGCAGTTCTTC

J: TRBJ1-2
V: TRBV28
D: NA
size: NA
CDR3: CASIQGAGRNGYTF
DNA: TGTGCCAGCATCCAAGGGGCAGGGCGTAATGGCTACACCTTC

J: TRBJ1-2
V: TRBV2
D: TRBD1
size: NA
CDR3: CASSASTGGSYTF
DNA: TGTGCCAGCAGTGCTAGTACAGGGGGAAGCTACACCTTC

J: TRBJ1-5
V: TRBV30
D: NA
size: NA
CDR3: CAWSVGQVSNQPQHF
DNA: TGTGCCTGGAGTGTTGGACAAGTTAGCAATCAGCCCCAGCATTTT

J: TRBJ2-7
V: TRBV11-2
D: NA
size: NA
CDR3: CASSLGRTYEQYF
DNA: TGTGCCAGCAGCTTAGGCAGGACCTACGAGCAGTACTTC

J: TRBJ2-3
V: TRBV5-1
D: NA
size: once
CDR3: CASSSSTDTQYF
DNA: TGCGCCAGCAGCTCAAGCACAGATACGCAGTATTTT

J: TRBJ2-3
V: TRBV11-2
D: TRBD2
size: NA
CDR3: CASSSPLAGLHTDTQYF
DNA: TGTGCCAGCAGCTCTCCTCTAGCGGGCCTACACACAGATACGCAGTATTTT

J: TRBJ2-5
V: TRBV2
D: TRBD2
size: NA
CDR3: CASRGEGGEAQYF
DNA: TGTGCCAGCCGCGGGGAGGGCGGGGAGGCCCAGTACTTC

J: TRBJ1-4
V: TRBV19
D: NA
size: NA
CDR3: CASNRRGASEKLFF
DNA: TGTGCCAGTAACCGGCGGGGGGCGAGCGAAAAACTGTTTTTT

J: TRBJ1-5
V: TRBV6-5
D: TRBD1
size: NA
CDR3: CASSRTGGSNQPQHF
DNA: TGTGCCAGCAGCCGAACAGGGGGAAGCAATCAGCCCCAGCATTTT

J: TRBJ1-3
V: TRBV5-5
D: NA
size: NA
CDR3: CASSLTGDSGNTIYF
DNA: TGTGCCAGCAGCTTGACGGGAGACTCTGGAAACACCATATATTTT

J: TRBJ1-5
V: TRBV6-5
D: NA
size: few
CDR3: CASKGGLNSNQPQHF
DNA: TGTGCCAGCAAGGGGGGGCTGAATAGCAATCAGCCCCAGCATTTT

J: TRBJ2-2
V: TRBV5-4
D: NA
size: NA
CDR3: CASSAGVGISGELFF
DNA: TGTGCCAGCAGCGCAGGGGTCGGGATCTCCGGGGAGCTGTTTTTT

J: TRBJ2-3
V: TRBV21-1
D: NA
size: NA
CDR3: CASRNTSGPTTDTQYF
DNA: TGTGCCAGCAGGAACACTAGCGGGCCAACCACAGATACGCAGTATTTT

J: TRBJ1-5
V: TRBV11-1
D: TRBD1
size: NA
CDR3: CASSFWVPGQGNQPQHF
DNA: TGTGCCAGCAGCTTTTGGGTTCCGGGACAGGGCAATCAGCCCCAGCATTTT

J: TRBJ2-3
V: TRBV11-3
D: NA
size: NA
CDR3: CASSFLLQVSTDTQYF
DNA: TGTGCCAGCAGTTTTCTACTCCAGGTGAGCACAGATACGCAGTATTTT

J: TRBJ2-1
V: TRBV11-2
D: NA
size: NA
CDR3: CASTPGYASSYNEQFF
DNA: TGTGCCAGCACCCCGGGATATGCTAGCTCCTACAATGAGCAGTTCTTC

J: TRBJ2-5
V: TRBV9
D: NA
size: NA
CDR3: CASSVGGGAETQYF
DNA: TGTGCCAGCAGCGTAGGCGGCGGAGCAGAGACCCAGTACTTC